The 12 T cell receptor beta chains below come from one sample, sequenced in a study of tissue T cells after allogeneic stem cell transplantation. The table came from immunoSEQ multiplex PCR; TCRdb's copy has only in-frame clones and leaves some out. This sample has around 7,400 clones, with about two thirds found just once. The sample consisted of blood. The receptors were gathered from a female BALB/c mouse in good health. Mouse strain MHC haplotype: H2-d.

In regard to this clone: Gene labels here are mouse ones. The CDR3 goes on 1 residue after the read ends, and that part is filled in from the germline J gene. V usage is TRBV1 and J usage is TRBJ2-5, with a weak D call TRBD1 (5 bases). V lost 3 bases and J lost 1, with 8 bases in between. This CDR3 region has 14 residues. Germline V gives CDR1 NSQYPW, CDR2 LRSPGD (reference sequence). The CDR3 bases that were read are TGCACCTGCAGTGCGCAGGGAGACCAAGACACCCAGTAC. Translated, it gives CTCSAQGDQDTQY. The full CDR3 is CTCSAQGDQDTQYF.

Of note for this clone: Gene names and germline match the mouse. Coverage ceases 1 residue before the CDR3 finishes, and the germline J gene fills in the end. The rearrangement joins TRBV14 to TRBJ2-1, with 7 bases aligning to TRBD1. The V segment lost 1 base and the J segment 6 bases; nucleotides outside the gene matches: 7. CDR3 length: 15 residues. Germline lookup yields CDR1 SGHDT and CDR2 FRDEAV. CDR3: CASSFLAGGFAEQFF. CDR3 DNA, as far as it was read: TGTGCCAGCAGTTTCCTGGCAGGGGGATTTGCTGAGCAGTTC. Variable domain in full (rest from reference TRBV14 and TRBJ2-1): EAGVTQSPRYAVLQEGQAVSFWCDPISGHDTLYWYQQPRDQGPQLLVYFRDEAVIDNSQLPSDRFSAVRPKGTNSTLKIQSAKQGDTATYLCASSFLAGGFAEQFFGPGTRLTVL.

Note on this clone: Each gene name is a mouse one. The CDR3 end lies 1 residue beyond the end of the read and is filled in from the germline J gene. This chain links TRBV13-1 with TRBJ2-5, with D possibly being TRBD1 (6 bases). Germline CDR1 reads NSHNY; CDR2 reads SYGAGN. The CDR3 extends over 13 amino acids. The V gene lost 3 bases and the J gene lost 5 bases, with 10 bases spanning the gap. This CDR3 reads CASSGRGGDTQYF. The covered CDR3 bases are TGTGCCAGCAGTGGCAGGGGAGGAGACACCCAGTAC.

On this clone: Each gene name is a mouse one. The read falls 1 residue short of the CDR3 end, and the missing part is taken from the germline J gene. This rearrangement joins TRBV2 to TRBJ2-5, with a tentative D call TRBD2 (6 bases). Germline loops: CDR1 LGHNA, CDR2 YSYQKL. V shed 0 bases and J shed 2 bases, with 6 bases lying between them. The CDR3 extends over 14 amino acids. The CDR3 DNA, read in part, is TGTGCCAGCAGCCAAGACTGGGGCCAAGACACCCAGTAC. This translates into CASSQDWGQDTQY. The CDR3 reads in full as CASSQDWGQDTQYF.

Of note for this clone: Gene names and germline refer to mouse. The read stops 1 residue short of the end of the CDR3; the missing end is completed from the germline J gene. The J gene is TRBJ2-7, the V gene TRBV3, with D maybe TRBD1 (5 bases). Germline V lookup: CDR1 SNHLY, CDR2 FYNGKV (reference sequence). V was cut by 1 base and J by 7 bases, with 5 bases left in between. The CDR3 consists of 11 residues. CDR3 bases read: TGTGCCAGCAGCTTAGAGGGGGAACAGTAC. Residues: CASSLEGEQY. In full, the CDR3 reads CASSLEGEQYF.

A few counts support this clone. The gene names given are mouse names. The missing CDR3 end, 1 residue past where the read stops, is filled in from the germline J gene. J is TRBJ2-7 and V is TRBV13-2; D gene uncertain. The germline V and J ends were trimmed by 1 base and 0 bases, with 8 bases remaining between them. CDR1 NNHNN and CDR2 SYGAGS come from the germline V gene (reference sequence). The CDR3 spans 14 residues. The part of the CDR3 DNA that was read is TGTGCCAGCGGTGATCCCAGTAGCTCCTATGAACAGTAC. Translated: CASGDPSSSYEQY. The whole CDR3 reads CASGDPSSSYEQYF.

Worth noting for this clone: These gene names are mouse names. The DNA ends 1 residue before the CDR3 does, and the rest of the CDR3 is filled in from the germline J gene. The V gene is TRBV29, the J gene TRBJ2-2; 10 nucleotides line up with TRBD2. Per the germline V gene, CDR1 is MSHET and CDR2 is SYDVDS. Trimming took 2 bases from V and 1 from J; bases not matched to a gene: 1. The CDR3 runs to 16 residues. The DNA read from the CDR3 is TGTGCTAGCAGTTTACGACTGGGGGGAAACACCGGGCAGCTCTAC. This encodes CASSLRLGGNTGQLY. From start to end, the CDR3 is CASSLRLGGNTGQLYF.

On this clone: The gene symbols are mouse symbols. The DNA ends 1 residue before the CDR3 does, and the rest of the CDR3 is filled in from the germline J gene. This sequence joins TRBV2 and TRBJ2-7, with 8 nucleotides matching TRBD2. V was clipped by 3 bases and J by 3 bases; unmatched bases: 1. CDR3 size: 13 residues. CDR1 LGHNA and CDR2 YSYQKL come from the germline V gene. CDR3 loop: CASSQGGHYEQYF. The DNA read from the CDR3 is TGTGCCAGCAGCCAGGGGGGGCACTATGAACAGTAC.

In its sample, this clone was seen once. Mouse names are used for the genes. The CDR3 end falls 1 residue outside the read, so it is completed with the germline J gene. V and J are TRBV5 and TRBJ2-3; TRBD1 agrees at 9 bases. V lost 3 bases and J lost 3; bases outside the gene matches: 4. CDR1 is LGHNA and CDR2 is YNLKQL in the germline V gene (reference sequence). CDR3 size: 15 residues. The sequenced part of the CDR3 DNA is TGTGCCAGCAGCCAGAACAGGGGGCGGGCAGAAACGCTGTAT. Translated: CASSQNRGRAETLY. The whole CDR3 is CASSQNRGRAETLYF.

Notes on this clone: Mouse names are used for the genes. The read is 1 residue too short to cover the CDR3 end, so that end is filled in from the germline J gene. The chain is built from TRBV13-1 and TRBJ2-5, with 9 bases lining up with TRBD2. V shed 0 bases, J shed 6 bases, and the junction held 8 bases outside the gene matches. Germline lookup yields CDR1 NSHNY and CDR2 SYGAGN. CDR3 length: 16 amino acids. CDR3 residues: CASSDAVGGRVDTQYF. The sequenced part of the CDR3 DNA is TGTGCCAGCAGTGATGCGGTGGGGGGGCGTGTCGACACCCAGTAC.

This clone came up a few times. Gene names and germline match the mouse. Read coverage stops 1 residue before the CDR3 terminus; the germline J gene supplies the remainder. The rearrangement links TRBV3 to TRBJ2-7; D unresolved. CDR3 size: 12 residues. Germline V CDR1 and CDR2: SNHLY, FYNGKV (reference sequence). V gave up 1 base and J gave up 3 bases, with 4 bases separating them. The chain's CDR3 is CASSLEFYEQYF. The covered CDR3 bases are TGTGCCAGCAGCTTAGAGTTCTATGAACAGTAC. Full variable domain (outside the CDR3, taken from reference TRBV3 and TRBJ2-7): GPKVLQIPSHQIIDMGQMVTLNCDPVSNHLYFYWYKQILGQQMEFLVNFYNGKVMEKSKLFKDQFSVERPDGSYFTLKIQPTALEDSAVYFCASSLEFYEQYFGPGTRLTVL.

Comments on this clone: The germline and genes are mouse ones. The read stops 1 residue short of the end of the CDR3; the missing end is completed from the germline J gene. The V call is TRBV13-1, the J call TRBJ2-2; 9 bases are shared with TRBD1. The germline V gene has CDR1 NSHNY and CDR2 SYGAGN. This CDR3 region has 16 residues. V was clipped by 2 bases and J by 4 bases; unmatched bases: 6. CDR3 region: CASSEHRDRATGQLYF. Partial CDR3 DNA: TGTGCCAGCAGTGAGCACCGGGACAGGGCCACCGGGCAGCTCTAC.